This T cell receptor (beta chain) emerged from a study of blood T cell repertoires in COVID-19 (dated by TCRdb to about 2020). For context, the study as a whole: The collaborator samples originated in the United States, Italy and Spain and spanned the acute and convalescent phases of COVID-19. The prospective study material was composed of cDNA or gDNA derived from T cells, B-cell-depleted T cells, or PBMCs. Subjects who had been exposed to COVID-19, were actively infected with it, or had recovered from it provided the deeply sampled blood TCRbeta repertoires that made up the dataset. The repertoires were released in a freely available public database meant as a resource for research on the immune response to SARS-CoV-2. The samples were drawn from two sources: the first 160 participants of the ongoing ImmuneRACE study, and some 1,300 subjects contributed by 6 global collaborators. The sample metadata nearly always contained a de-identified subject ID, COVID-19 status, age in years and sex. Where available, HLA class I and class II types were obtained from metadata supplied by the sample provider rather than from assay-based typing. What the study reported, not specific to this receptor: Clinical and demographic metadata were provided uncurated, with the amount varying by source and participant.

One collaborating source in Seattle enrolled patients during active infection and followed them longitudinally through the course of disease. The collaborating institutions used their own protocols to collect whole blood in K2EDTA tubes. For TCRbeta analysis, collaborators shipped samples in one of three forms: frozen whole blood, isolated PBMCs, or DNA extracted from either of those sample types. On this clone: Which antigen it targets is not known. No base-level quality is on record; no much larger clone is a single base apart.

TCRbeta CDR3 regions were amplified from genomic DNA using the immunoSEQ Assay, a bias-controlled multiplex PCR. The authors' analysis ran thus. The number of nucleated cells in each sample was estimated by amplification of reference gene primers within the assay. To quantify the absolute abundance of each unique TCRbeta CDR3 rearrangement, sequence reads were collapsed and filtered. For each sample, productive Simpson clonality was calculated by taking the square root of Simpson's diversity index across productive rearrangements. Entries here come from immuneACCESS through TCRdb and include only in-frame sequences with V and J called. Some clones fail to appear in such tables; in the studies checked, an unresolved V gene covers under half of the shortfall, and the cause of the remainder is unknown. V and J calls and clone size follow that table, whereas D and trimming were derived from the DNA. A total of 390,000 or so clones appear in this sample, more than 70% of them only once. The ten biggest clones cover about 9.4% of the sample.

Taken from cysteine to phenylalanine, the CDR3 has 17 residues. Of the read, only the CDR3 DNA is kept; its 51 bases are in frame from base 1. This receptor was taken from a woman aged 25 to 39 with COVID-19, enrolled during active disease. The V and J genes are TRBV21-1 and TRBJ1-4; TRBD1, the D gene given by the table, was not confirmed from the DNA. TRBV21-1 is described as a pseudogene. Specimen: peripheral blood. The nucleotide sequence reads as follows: TGTGCCAGCAGCAAAGTCGCAGGGCAGGTTACTAATGAAAAACTGTTTTTT. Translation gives CASSKVAGQVTNEKLFF.